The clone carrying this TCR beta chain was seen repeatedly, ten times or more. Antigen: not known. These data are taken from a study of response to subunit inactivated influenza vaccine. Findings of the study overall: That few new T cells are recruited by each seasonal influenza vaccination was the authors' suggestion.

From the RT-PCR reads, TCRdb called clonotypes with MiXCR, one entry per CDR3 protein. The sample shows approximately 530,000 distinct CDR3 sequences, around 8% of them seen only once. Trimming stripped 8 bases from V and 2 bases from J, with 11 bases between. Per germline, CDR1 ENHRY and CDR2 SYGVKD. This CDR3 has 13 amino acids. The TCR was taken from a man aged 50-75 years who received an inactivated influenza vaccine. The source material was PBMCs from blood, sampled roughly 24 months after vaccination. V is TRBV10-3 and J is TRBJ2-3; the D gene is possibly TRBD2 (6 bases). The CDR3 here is CAILGLDTDTQYF. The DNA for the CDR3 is TGTGCCATCTTGGGACTCGACACAGATACGCAGTATTTT.